This T cell receptor (beta chain) appears in the sequencing data of a study of T cell changes during pregnancy in multiple sclerosis. CDR3 length: 16 amino acids. The germline V gene encodes CDR1 SNHLY and CDR2 FYNNEI. V shed 5 bases and J 1 base; nucleotides not matched to a gene: 8. Clones were read by immunoSEQ multiplex PCR, and TCRdb kept only the in-frame ones, dropping some. This sample has about 92,000 clones, with more than 85% found just once. The sample consisted of peripheral blood, taken in the first trimester of pregnancy. V and J are TRBV2 and TRBJ1-2; 9 nucleotides align to TRBD1. This clonotype was obtained from a female donor with multiple sclerosis, enrolled in a pregnancy study. Here the CDR3 reads CASSFLPGQGNYGYTF. The CDR3 coding sequence is TGTGCCAGCAGTTTTCTACCGGGACAGGGTAACTATGGCTACACCTTC.